The source of this T cell receptor beta chain is a study of regulatory T cells in long-lasting Graves disease. This clonotype was counted between two and nine times. Its antigen is unknown. A much larger clone differs by one base, so this may be a read error. Whole-study findings and limits: New patients shared fewer public clonotypes (about 1,000) than persistent patients did (2,741). Thyroid tissue was not studied; only peripheral blood was. Preferential use of TRBV28, TRBJ1-2 and TRBJ2-5 was seen in persistent disease.

Time point denoted: newly diagnosed GD, antithyroid drugs for less than 3 months. From RNA extracted from PBMCs, the TCR library was made. Deletions cut 5 bases from V and 4 bases from J, with 14 bases between. The CDR3 is made up of 13 amino acids. Germline CDR1 DFQATT, CDR2 SNEGSKA (reference sequence). TCR beta libraries were built with iRepertoire HTBI primers and Arm-PCR of CDR3 regions. MiXCR was run by TCRdb on the multiplex PCR reads, yielding one entry per CDR3 protein. This sample has about 320,000 distinct CDR3 sequences, with roughly 18% found just once. The chain recombines TRBV20-1 with TRBJ1-2; no definite D call. The material was peripheral blood mononuclear cells (PBMCs), obtained at new diagnosis, from a patient treated with antithyroid drugs. The TCR originated in a female donor with Graves disease. The CDR3 loop reads CSAGGGSGYGYTF. The CDR3 DNA follows: TGCAGTGCTGGCGGTGGTTCGGGCTATGGCTACACCTTC.